These 14 T cell receptor beta chains were sequenced from one sample in a study of cytomegalovirus exposure and HLA in healthy donors. Primers: 60 Vbeta forward and 13 Jbeta reverse. The assay was immunoSEQ multiplex PCR, and TCRdb's table has in-frame clones only and misses some. The sample has more than 85,000 clones, about three quarters seen once. The sequencing sample was made of PBMCs. Receptors originate from a woman in her thirties or forties in good health and CMV-seropositive.

The gene calls are TRBV4-2 and TRBJ2-3; a possible D gene is TRBD2 (7 bases). Per germline, CDR1 LGHNA and CDR2 YNFKEQ. The length of the CDR3 is 17 residues. V lost 0 bases and J 0 bases, leaving 13 bases between the germline ends. The CDR3 spells CASSQDPRGASTDTQYF. The CDR3 DNA reads as TGTGCCAGCAGCCAAGACCCTCGGGGGGCCAGCACAGATACGCAGTATTTT.

A remark on this clone: One junction end disagrees with the germline gene, perhaps due to a read error. Other DNA sequences in the same sample also yield this CDR3. The chain recombines TRBV29-1 with TRBJ1-3; no clear D gene. This CDR3 has 16 amino acids. Germline V gene lookup returns CDR1 SQVTM and CDR2 ANQGSEA. CDR3 protein: CSAQGRQGSSGNTIYF. The CDR3 DNA follows: TGCAGCGCTCAAGGTCGACAAGGAAGCTCTGGAAATACCATATATTTT.

This rearrangement joins TRBV6-6 to TRBJ1-1, with D perhaps matching TRBD1 (6 bases). Germline V gene data show CDR1 as MNHNY and CDR2 as SVGAGI (reference sequence). V was cut by 10 bases and J by 0 bases, with 18 bases left in between. The CDR3 has 15 residues. The CDR3 coding sequence is TGTGCCACCAATAGGGGGAACCCCTTGAACACTGAAGCTTTCTTT. The encoded protein is CATNRGNPLNTEAFF.

Concerning this clone itself: A read error may produce the germline difference seen at one junction end. This chain connects TRBV25-1 to TRBJ2-7, with D uncertain. Germline values: CDR1 MGHDK, CDR2 SYGVNS. This CDR3 has 13 residues. CDR3 in DNA: TGTGCCAGCAGTGGGTCCATCTCCTACGGGCAGTACTTC. It is translated as CASSGSISYGQYF.

Here the CDR3 DNA reads TGTGCCAGTAGTCCCTTAGGAGGGACCCCCTACGAGCAGTACTTC. Encoded protein: CASSPLGGTPYEQYF. The chain combines TRBV19 with TRBJ2-7; D might be TRBD2 (6 bases). V was clipped by 5 bases and J by 2 bases, with 16 bases between them. In germline, CDR1 is LNHDA, CDR2 SQIVND (reference sequence). The CDR3 spans 15 residues.

V is TRBV15 and J is TRBJ1-1; 7 bases are a match to TRBD1. The V segment lost 4 bases and the J segment 8 bases; nucleotides outside the gene matches: 10. The CDR3 consists of 14 residues. Germline lookup yields CDR1 LNHNV and CDR2 YYDKDF (reference sequence). CDR3 sequence (DNA): TGTGCCACCAGCAATCCCGGGACAGCCAAGGAAGCTTTCTTT. As protein: CATSNPGTAKEAFF.

A single count supports this clone. The rearrangement uses TRBV29-1 and TRBJ2-3, with D possibly TRBD1 on 5 matching bases. With 8 bases removed from V and 4 bases from J, the gap between germline ends came to 16 bases. CDR3 length equals 13 residues. Germline CDR1 and CDR2: SQVTM and ANQGSEA. CDR3 sequence: CSPRAGMADTQYF. CDR3 in DNA: TGCAGCCCCCGGGCAGGGATGGCAGATACGCAGTATTTT.

This clone was picked up one time. The chain carries TRBV7-9 and TRBJ2-3, with 7 positions matching TRBD1. V dropped 7 bases and J dropped 5; count of bases not matched to a gene: 15. CDR3 length equals 16 residues. CDR1 and CDR2 (germline): SEHNR, FQNEAQ (reference sequence). The CDR3 DNA follows: TGTGCCAGCACCCCCTCCGGGACAGAAGAAAGAGATACGCAGTATTTT. This codes for CASTPSGTEERDTQYF.

CDR3 sequence: CASSPRSSGNTIYF. DNA of the CDR3: TGTGCCAGCAGTCCCCGTTCCTCTGGAAACACCATATATTTT. V usage is TRBV2 and J usage is TRBJ1-3; no firm D call. V was shortened by 5 bases and J by 0 bases, with 8 bases between the two germline ends. This CDR3 spans 14 amino acids. Germline assignment: CDR1 SNHLY and CDR2 FYNNEI.

The rearrangement uses TRBV18 and TRBJ2-2, with 10 bases matching TRBD2. The germline V gene has CDR1 KGHSH and CDR2 LQKENI. V shed 1 base and J 4 bases; nucleotides not matched to a gene: 3. This CDR3 is 16 amino acids long. The CDR3 sequence is CASSPRASGGTGELFF. CDR3 sequence (DNA): TGTGCCAGCTCACCACGGGCTAGCGGGGGCACCGGGGAGCTGTTTTTT.

The V call is TRBV7-2, the J call TRBJ2-1; TRBD2 is a possible D gene (5 bases). The length of the CDR3 is 14 residues. V was shortened by 2 bases and J by 5 bases, with 10 bases between the two germline ends. Germline values: CDR1 SGHTA, CDR2 FQGNSA. CDR3 loop: CASSLTRAHNEQFF. In nucleotides, the CDR3 is TGTGCCAGCAGCTTAACTAGGGCCCACAATGAGCAGTTCTTC.

The chain joins TRBV28 to TRBJ2-5; 8 bases line up with TRBD2. With 5 bases clipped from V and 1 base from J, the junction kept 12 bases outside the gene matches. Germline V gene sequence: CDR1 MDHEN, CDR2 SYDVKM. The CDR3 has 17 residues. CDR3 in DNA: TGTGCCAGCAGTCTACTAGGAGGAGCGGGGGCCCAAGAGACCCAGTACTTC. Translated: CASSLLGGAGAQETQYF.

This clone was counted a few times. This chain links TRBV7-6 with TRBJ2-7, with a possible D match to TRBD1 (5 bases). This CDR3 contains 15 residues. Trimming shortened V by 2 bases and J by 5 bases, and 16 bases separated the two germline ends. Germline CDR1 and CDR2: SGHVS and FNYEAQ. CDR3 DNA sequence: TGTGCCAGCAGCTTAATGAGGTCCTCAGGGAACGAGCAGTACTTC. Protein product: CASSLMRSSGNEQYF. Looking up the rest from reference TRBV7-6 and TRBJ2-7 gives the full variable domain: GAGVSQSPRYKVTKRGQDVALRCDPISGHVSLYWYRQALGQGPEFLTYFNYEAQQDKSGLPNDRFSAERPEGSISTLTIQRTEQRDSAMYRCASSLMRSSGNEQYFGPGTRLTVT.

This clone appeared once. V usage is TRBV4-1 and J usage is TRBJ1-2, with TRBD1 identical over 9 bases. The V and J ends lost 8 bases and 6 bases, in that order; junction bases with no gene match: 10. The CDR3 is made up of 14 amino acids. Germline V CDR1 and CDR2: MGHRA, YSYEKL. CDR3 sequence: CASASPGQGHGYTF. In DNA form, the CDR3 reads TGCGCCAGCGCCTCCCCGGGACAGGGCCATGGCTACACCTTC.